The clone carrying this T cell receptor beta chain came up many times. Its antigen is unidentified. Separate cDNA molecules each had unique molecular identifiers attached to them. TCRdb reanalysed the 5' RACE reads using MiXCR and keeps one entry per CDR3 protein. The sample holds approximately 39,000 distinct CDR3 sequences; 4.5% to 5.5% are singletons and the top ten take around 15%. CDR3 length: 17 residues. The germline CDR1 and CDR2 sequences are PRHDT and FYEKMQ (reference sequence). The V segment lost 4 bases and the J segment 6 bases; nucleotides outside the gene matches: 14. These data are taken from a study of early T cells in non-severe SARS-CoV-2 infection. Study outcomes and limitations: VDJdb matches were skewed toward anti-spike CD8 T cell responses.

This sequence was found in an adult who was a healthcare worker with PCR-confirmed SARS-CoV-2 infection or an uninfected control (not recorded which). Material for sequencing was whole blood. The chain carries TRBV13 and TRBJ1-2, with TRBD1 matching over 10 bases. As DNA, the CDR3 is TGTGCCAGCAGCTCTCTTTTAGGGGACAGGGGTGGTGATGGCTACACCTTC. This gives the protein CASSSLLGDRGGDGYTF.